The TCR beta chain described here comes from a study of blood T cell repertoires in COVID-19. Study-wide context: There were acute and convalescent COVID-19 samples, and they came from the United States, Italy and Spain. Sources were T cells, B-cell-depleted T cells, or PBMCs; the material itself was cDNA or gDNA.

The CDR3 is 11 residues long. V lost 5 bases to trimming and J lost 6 bases, with 8 bases between them. Per the germline V gene, CDR1 is GTSNPN and CDR2 is SVGIG (reference sequence). Original analysis: Estimates of nucleated cell counts were drawn from the amplification of reference gene primers. TCRdb's table, derived via immunoSEQ multiplex PCR, lists solely in-frame clones and lacks some. From that table come the V and J calls and clone size; the DNA was used to work out D and trimming. The sample consists of more than 70,000 clones, more than 80% of them appearing once. This sequence joins TRBV30 and TRBJ2-1, with unresolved D. This sequence was found in a woman between 70 and 85 years old with acute or convalescent COVID-19. The sequenced sample was peripheral blood. CDR3 in amino acids: CAWSPLNEQFF. The CDR3 DNA follows: TGTGCCTGGTCCCCACTCAATGAGCAGTTCTTC.